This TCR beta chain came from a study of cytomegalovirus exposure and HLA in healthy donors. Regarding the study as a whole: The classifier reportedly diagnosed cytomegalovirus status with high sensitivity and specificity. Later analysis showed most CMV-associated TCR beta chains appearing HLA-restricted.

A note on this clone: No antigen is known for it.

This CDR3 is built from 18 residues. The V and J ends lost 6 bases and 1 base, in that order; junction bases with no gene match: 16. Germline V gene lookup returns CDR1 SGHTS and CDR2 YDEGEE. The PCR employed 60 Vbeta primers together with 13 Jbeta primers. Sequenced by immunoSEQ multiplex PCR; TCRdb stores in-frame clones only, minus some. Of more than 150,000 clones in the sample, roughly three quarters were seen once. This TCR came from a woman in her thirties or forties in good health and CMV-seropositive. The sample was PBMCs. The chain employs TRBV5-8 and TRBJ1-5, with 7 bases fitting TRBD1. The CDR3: CASTPRVRQGGSNQPQHF. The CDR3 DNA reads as TGTGCCAGCACCCCTAGGGTCCGACAGGGAGGCAGCAATCAGCCCCAGCATTTT.